This TCR beta chain stems from a study of OX40 agonist ivuxolimab in advanced cancers. At the level of the whole study: Ivuxolimab, which targeted the costimulatory receptor OX40 (CD134), was an agonistic, fully human IgG2 monoclonal antibody. Peripheral TCRbeta sequencing was intended to test whether TCR sequence diversity was altered and clonal T-cell expansion was caused by ivuxolimab. Prior anti-PD-1, anti-PD-L1 or anti-CTLA-4 therapy was permitted, and about two fifths of dose-escalation patients had received checkpoint inhibitors. Of the 50 or so patients in dose escalation, about 20 had hepatocellular carcinoma, around 15 had melanoma, 9 had renal cell carcinoma and 9 had head and neck cancer. Intravenous ivuxolimab was administered to patients every 2 weeks at six dose levels: 0.01, 0.1, 0.3, 1.5, 3 and 10 mg/kg. The paper describes the monotherapy dose-escalation part (N ≈ 52 patients) of the phase I trial of ivuxolimab. Partial responses occurred in three dose-escalation patients, of whom one had hepatocellular carcinoma and two had cutaneous melanoma. In the dose-escalation cohort, around four fifths of patients were male, and the mean age was roughly 56 years with a range of roughly 23 to 79. Findings and caveats that apply to the study as a whole: At doses of 0.1 to 3.0 mg/kg, clonal expansion of both CD4+ and CD8+ T cells in blood was seen between baseline and week 6. Low levels of normalized T-cell clonal expansion were also seen in some patients who did not respond. The antigen specificity of the peripheral T cells that underwent clonal expansion was not determined. After ivuxolimab, CD8+ T cells had more expanded clones than CD4+ T cells on average. In the 0.1-3.0 mg/kg groups, partial responders had among the lowest normalized peripheral clonal expansion, particularly in CD8+ T cells.

The germline V gene provides CDR1 WSHSY and CDR2 SAAADI. There are 12 amino acids in the CDR3, from cysteine to phenylalanine inclusive. Solely the CDR3 DNA is kept, with 36 bases framed from the first base. About this clone: Its antigen remains unidentified. No qualities accompany the bases; no much larger clone lies one base away.

The trial excluded patients who had a history of autoimmune disease or who were on systemic immunosuppression. Peripheral blood for TCR sequencing was collected from all dose cohorts at baseline, on cycle 4 day 1, and on cycle 7 day 1. Samples were obtained from an open-label, multicenter, first-in-human phase I dose-escalation trial of ivuxolimab. The trial enrolled adults with locally advanced or metastatic head and neck squamous cell, hepatocellular, melanoma or renal cell carcinoma. Before TCR sequencing, CD4+ and CD8+ T cells were separately sorted from peripheral blood. To sequence the TCRbeta CDR3 region, genomic DNA was isolated from the sorted cells. The immunoSEQ Assay was used for sequencing of TCRbeta CDR3 regions. Entries here come from immuneACCESS through TCRdb and include only in-frame sequences with V and J called. Some clones fail to appear in such tables; in the studies checked, an unresolved V gene covers under half of the shortfall, and the cause of the remainder is unknown. Within this sample are 75,000 to 100,000 clones, with 87% of them counted one time only. The ten largest clones add up to approximately 0.54% of the sample.

The TCR comes from an adult with an advanced solid tumor such as melanoma, head and neck, liver or kidney cancer. Source: CD4+ or CD8+ T cells sorted from blood, taken in a trial of the OX40 agonist ivuxolimab. The sequence joins TRBV10-2 to TRBJ2-5, with no confidently assigned D gene. The DNA matches TRBJ2-7 better at its end, which makes the J call doubtful. The CDR3 sequence is CASSDGPYEQYF. The DNA sequence reads TGCGCCAGCAGTGACGGACCCTACGAGCAGTACTTC.